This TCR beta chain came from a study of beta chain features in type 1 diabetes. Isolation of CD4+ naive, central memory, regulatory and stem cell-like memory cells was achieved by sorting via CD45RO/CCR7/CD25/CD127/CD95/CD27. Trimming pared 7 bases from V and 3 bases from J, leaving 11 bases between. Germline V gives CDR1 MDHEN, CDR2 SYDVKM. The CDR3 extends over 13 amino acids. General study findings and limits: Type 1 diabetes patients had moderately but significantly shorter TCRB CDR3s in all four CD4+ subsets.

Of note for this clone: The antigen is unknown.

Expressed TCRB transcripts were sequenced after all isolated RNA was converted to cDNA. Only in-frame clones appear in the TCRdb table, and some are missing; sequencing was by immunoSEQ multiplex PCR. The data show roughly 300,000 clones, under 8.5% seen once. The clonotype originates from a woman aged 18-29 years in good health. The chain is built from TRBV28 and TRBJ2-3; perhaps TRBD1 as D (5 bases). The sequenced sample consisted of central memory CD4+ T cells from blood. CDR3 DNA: TGTGCCAGCAATTCCAAGGGGACAGATACGCAGTATTTT. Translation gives CASNSKGTDTQYF.